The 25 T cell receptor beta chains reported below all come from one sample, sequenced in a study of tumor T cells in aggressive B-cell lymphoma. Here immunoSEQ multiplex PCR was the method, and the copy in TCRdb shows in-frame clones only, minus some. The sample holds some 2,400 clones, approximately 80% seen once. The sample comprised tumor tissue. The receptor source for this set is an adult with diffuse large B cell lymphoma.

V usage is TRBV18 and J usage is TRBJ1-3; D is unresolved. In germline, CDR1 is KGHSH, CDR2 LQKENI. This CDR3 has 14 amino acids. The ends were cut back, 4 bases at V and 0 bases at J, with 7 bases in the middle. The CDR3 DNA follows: TGTGCCAGCTCACTTGAGAACTCTGGAAACACCATATATTTT. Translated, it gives CASSLENSGNTIYF.

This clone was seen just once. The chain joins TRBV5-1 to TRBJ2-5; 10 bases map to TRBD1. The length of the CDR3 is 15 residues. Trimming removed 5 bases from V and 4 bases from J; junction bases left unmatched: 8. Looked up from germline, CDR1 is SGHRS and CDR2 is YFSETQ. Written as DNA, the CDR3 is TGCGCCAGCAGATCGACAGGGGGCGCAGGAGAGACCCAGTACTTC. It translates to CASRSTGGAGETQYF. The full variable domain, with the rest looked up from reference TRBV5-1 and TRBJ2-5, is KAGVTQTPRYLIKTRGQQVTLSCSPISGHRSVSWYQQTPGQGLQFLFEYFSETQRNKGNFPGRFSGRQFSNSRSEMNVSTLELGDSALYLCASRSTGGAGETQYFGPGTRLLVL.

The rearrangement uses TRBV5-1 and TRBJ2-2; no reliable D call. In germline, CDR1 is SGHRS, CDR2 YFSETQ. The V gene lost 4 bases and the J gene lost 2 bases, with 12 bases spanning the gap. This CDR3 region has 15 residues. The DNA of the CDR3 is TGCGCCAGCAGCCGTCTGAGGCCAAACACCGGGGAGCTGTTTTTT. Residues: CASSRLRPNTGELFF.

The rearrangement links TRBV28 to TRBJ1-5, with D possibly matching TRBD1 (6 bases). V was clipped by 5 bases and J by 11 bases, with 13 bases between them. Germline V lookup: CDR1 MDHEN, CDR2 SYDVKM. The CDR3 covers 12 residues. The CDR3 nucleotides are TGTGCCAGCAGTCTGACCAGGGGCTCCCAGCATTTT. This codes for CASSLTRGSQHF. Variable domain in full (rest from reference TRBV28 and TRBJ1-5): DVKVTQSSRYLVKRTGEKVFLECVQDMDHENMFWYRQDPGLGLRLIYFSYDVKMKEKGDIPEGYSVSREKKERFSLILESASTNQTSMYLCASSLTRGSQHFGDGTRLSIL.

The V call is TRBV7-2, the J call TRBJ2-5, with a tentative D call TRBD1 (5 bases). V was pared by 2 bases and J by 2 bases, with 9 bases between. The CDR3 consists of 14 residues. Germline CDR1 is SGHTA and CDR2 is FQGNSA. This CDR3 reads CASSLYPGQETQYF. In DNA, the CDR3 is TGTGCCAGCAGCTTATACCCAGGGCAAGAGACCCAGTACTTC.

CDR3 loop: CASSSSRGGPNTGELFF. The CDR3, as DNA: TGTGCCAGCAGTTCATCCCGGGGGGGACCGAACACCGGGGAGCTGTTTTTT. This chain uses TRBV11-1 with TRBJ2-2, with TRBD2 matching over 8 bases. With V trimmed by 6 bases and J by 0 bases, 9 bases remained unmatched. The CDR3 is made up of 17 amino acids. From germline, CDR1 is SGHAT and CDR2 FQDESV (reference sequence). The full variable domain, completed using reference TRBV11-1 and TRBJ2-2, is EAEVAQSPRYKITEKSQAVAFWCDPISGHATLYWYRQILGQGPELLVQFQDESVVDDSQLPKDRFSAERLKGVDSTLKIQPAELGDSAMYLCASSSSRGGPNTGELFFGEGSRLTVL.

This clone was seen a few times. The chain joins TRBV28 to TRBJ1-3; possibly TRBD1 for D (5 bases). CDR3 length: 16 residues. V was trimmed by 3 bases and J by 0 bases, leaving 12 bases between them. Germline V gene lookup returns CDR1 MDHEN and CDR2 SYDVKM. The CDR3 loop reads CASSFTTESSGNTIYF. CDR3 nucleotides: TGTGCCAGCAGTTTCACGACAGAAAGCTCTGGAAACACCATATATTTT. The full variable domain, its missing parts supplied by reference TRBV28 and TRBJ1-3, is DVKVTQSSRYLVKRTGEKVFLECVQDMDHENMFWYRQDPGLGLRLIYFSYDVKMKEKGDIPEGYSVSREKKERFSLILESASTNQTSMYLCASSFTTESSGNTIYFGEGSWLTVV.

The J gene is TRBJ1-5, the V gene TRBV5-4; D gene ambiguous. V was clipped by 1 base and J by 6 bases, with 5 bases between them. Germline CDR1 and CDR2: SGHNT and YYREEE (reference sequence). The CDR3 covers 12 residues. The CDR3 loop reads CASSLPGQPQHF. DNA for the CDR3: TGTGCCAGCAGCTTGCCCGGTCAGCCCCAGCATTTT.

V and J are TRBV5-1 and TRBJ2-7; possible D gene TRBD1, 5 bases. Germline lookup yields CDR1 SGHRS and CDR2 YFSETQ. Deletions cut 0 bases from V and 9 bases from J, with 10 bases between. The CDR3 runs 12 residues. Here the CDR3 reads CASSLEQGVQYF. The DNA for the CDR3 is TGCGCCAGCAGCTTGGAGCAGGGTGTGCAGTACTTC.

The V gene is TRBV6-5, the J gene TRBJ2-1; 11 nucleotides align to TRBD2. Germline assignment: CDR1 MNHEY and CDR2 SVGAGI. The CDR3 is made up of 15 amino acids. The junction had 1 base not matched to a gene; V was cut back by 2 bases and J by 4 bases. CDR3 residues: CASSYLAGGYNEQFF. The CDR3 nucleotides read TGTGCCAGCAGTTACCTAGCGGGAGGATACAATGAGCAGTTCTTC.

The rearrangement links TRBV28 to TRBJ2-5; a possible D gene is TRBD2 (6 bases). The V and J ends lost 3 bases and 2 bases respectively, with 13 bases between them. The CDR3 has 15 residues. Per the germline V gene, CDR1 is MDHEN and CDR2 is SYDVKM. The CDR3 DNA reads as TGTGCCAGCAGTTTGATGGTAGCGGCTCAAGAGACCCAGTACTTC. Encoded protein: CASSLMVAAQETQYF.

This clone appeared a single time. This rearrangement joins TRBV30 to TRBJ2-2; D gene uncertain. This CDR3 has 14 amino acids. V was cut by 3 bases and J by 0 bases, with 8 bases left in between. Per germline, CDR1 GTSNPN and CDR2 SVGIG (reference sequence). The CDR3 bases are TGTGCCTGGAGCCCGACTTCGAACACCGGGGAGCTGTTTTTT. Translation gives CAWSPTSNTGELFF.

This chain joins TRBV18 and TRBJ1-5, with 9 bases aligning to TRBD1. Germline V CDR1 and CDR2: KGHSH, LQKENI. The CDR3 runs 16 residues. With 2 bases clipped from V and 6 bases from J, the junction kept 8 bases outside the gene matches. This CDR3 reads CASSPGWDRVGQPQHF. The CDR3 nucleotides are TGTGCCAGCTCACCAGGCTGGGACAGGGTGGGTCAGCCCCAGCATTTT.

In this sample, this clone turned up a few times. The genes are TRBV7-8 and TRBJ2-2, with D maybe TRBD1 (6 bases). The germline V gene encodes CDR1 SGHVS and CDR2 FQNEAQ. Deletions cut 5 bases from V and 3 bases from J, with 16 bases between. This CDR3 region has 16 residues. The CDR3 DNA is TGTGCCAGCAGCAAGCTTGGGGGCAGCTACACCGGGGAGCTGTTTTTT. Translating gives CASSKLGGSYTGELFF. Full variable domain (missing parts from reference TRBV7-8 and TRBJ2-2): GAGVSQSPRYKVAKRGQDVALRCDPISGHVSLFWYQQALGQGPEFLTYFQNEAQLDKSGLPSDRFFAERPEGSVSTLKIQRTQQEDSAVYLCASSKLGGSYTGELFFGEGSRLTVL.

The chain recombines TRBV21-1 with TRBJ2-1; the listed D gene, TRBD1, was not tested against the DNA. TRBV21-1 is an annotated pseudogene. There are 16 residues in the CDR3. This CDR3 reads CASSKASGVRHNEQFF. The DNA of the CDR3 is TGTGCCAGCAGCAAAGCATCAGGGGTAAGACACAATGAGCAGTTCTTC.

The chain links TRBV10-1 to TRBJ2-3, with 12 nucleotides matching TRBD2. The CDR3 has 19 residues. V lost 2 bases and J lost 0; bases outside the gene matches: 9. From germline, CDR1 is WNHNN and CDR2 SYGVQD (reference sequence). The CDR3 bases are TGCGCCAGCAGTGAGGAATCCCATGGACTAGCGGGGAGCACAGATACGCAGTATTTT. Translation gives CASSEESHGLAGSTDTQYF.

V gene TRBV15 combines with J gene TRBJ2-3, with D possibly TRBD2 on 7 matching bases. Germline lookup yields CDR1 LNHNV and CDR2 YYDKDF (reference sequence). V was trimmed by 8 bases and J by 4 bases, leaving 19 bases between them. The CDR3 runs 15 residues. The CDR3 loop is CATELASRGADTQYF. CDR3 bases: TGTGCCACCGAACTAGCGTCGAGGGGGGCAGATACGCAGTATTTT. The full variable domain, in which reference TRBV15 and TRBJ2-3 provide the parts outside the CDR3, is DAMVIQNPRYQVTQFGKPVTLSCSQTLNHNVMYWYQQKSSQAPKLLFHYYDKDFNNEADTPDNFQSRRPNTSFCFLDIRSPGLGDTAMYLCATELASRGADTQYFGPGTRLTVL.

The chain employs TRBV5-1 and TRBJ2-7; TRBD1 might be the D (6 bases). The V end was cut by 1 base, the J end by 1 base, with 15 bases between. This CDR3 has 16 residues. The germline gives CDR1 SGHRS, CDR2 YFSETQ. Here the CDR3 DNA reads TGCGCCAGCAGCTTGATGGCCGGGACATCTTCCTACGAGCAGTACTTC. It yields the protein CASSLMAGTSSYEQYF.

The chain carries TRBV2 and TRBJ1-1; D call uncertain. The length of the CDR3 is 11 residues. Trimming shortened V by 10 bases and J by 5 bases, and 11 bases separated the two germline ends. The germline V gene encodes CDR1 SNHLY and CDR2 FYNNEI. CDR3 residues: CATKGSTEAFF. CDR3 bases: TGTGCCACAAAAGGGAGTACTGAAGCTTTCTTT.

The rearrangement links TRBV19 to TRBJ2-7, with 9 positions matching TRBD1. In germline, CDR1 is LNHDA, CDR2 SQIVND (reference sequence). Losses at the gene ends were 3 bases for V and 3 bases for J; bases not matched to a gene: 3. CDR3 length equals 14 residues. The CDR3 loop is CASSIGTGLYEQYF. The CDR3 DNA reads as TGTGCCAGTAGTATCGGGACAGGGCTCTACGAGCAGTACTTC. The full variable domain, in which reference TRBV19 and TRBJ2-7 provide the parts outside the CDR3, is DGGITQSPKYLFRKEGQNVTLSCEQNLNHDAMYWYRQDPGQGLRLIYYSQIVNDFQKGDIAEGYSVSREKKESFPLTVTSAQKNPTAFYLCASSIGTGLYEQYFGPGTRLTVT.

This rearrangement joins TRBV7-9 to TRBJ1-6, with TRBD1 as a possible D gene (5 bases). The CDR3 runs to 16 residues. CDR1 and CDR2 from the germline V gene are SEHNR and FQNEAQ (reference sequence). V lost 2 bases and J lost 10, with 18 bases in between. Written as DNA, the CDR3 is TGTGCCAGCAGCTTATCTGGTGGGGGGAGAGGCTCACCCCTCCACTTT. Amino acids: CASSLSGGGRGSPLHF.

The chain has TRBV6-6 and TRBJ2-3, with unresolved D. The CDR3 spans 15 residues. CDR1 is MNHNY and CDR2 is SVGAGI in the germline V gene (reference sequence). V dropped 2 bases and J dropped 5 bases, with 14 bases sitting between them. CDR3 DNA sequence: TGTGCCAGCAGTTACACCCAACTGGGCGTAGATACGCAGTATTTT. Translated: CASSYTQLGVDTQYF.

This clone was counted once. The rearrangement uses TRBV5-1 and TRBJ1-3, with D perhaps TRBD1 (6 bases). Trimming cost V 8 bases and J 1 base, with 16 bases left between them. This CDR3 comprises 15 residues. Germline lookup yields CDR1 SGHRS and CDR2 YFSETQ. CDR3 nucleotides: TGCGCCAGTACCAGGGGCACGAAGTCTGGAAACACCATATATTTT. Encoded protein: CASTRGTKSGNTIYF.

The chain's CDR3 is CASSLAGGSNTEAFF. CDR3 DNA sequence: TGTGCCAGCAGCTTAGCAGGGGGCTCGAACACTGAAGCTTTCTTT. The chain employs TRBV7-9 and TRBJ1-1; 7 bases map to TRBD1. Germline V gene sequence: CDR1 SEHNR, CDR2 FQNEAQ (reference sequence). This CDR3 has 15 residues. With V trimmed by 0 bases and J by 1 base, 2 bases remained unmatched.

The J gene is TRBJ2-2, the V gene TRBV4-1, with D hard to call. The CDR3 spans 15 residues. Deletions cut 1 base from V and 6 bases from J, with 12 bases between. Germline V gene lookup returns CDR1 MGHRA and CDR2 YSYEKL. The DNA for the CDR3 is TGCGCCAGCAGCCAAGGGCCCACCATCGCCGGGGAGCTGTTTTTT. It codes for CASSQGPTIAGELFF.